The entry below describes one T cell receptor beta chain. Its matching antigen is unknown. For TCR beta, libraries came from quantitative 5'-RACE with molecular barcodes. A single record per CDR3 protein comes from TCRdb applying MiXCR to the 5' RACE reads. Here the sample spans some 200,000 distinct CDR3 sequences, about a quarter being singletons. The ends lost 5 bases at V and 4 bases at J; junction bases unmatched: 10. Germline V lookup: CDR1 DFQATT, CDR2 SNEGSKA (reference sequence). The CDR3 is 14 amino acids. This record belongs to a study of CD8 T cells in ankylosing spondylitis. Broader study findings: Disease-linked clones were CD8+ and relatively rare in peripheral blood. Earlier reports found some motif variants in synovial fluid and blood in reactive arthritis. Enrichment of disease-linked clones was reportedly significant in matched ankylosing spondylitis synovial fluid.

The chain carries TRBV20-1 and TRBJ2-7; 8 nucleotides line up with TRBD1. The clonotype was recovered from a male donor with ankylosing spondylitis or in good health (not recorded which). Sequencing was done on a sample of blood, either unsorted or a sorted T cell fraction (not recorded which). CDR3 residues: CSAGRQGIGYEQYF. CDR3 bases: TGCAGTGCTGGCCGACAGGGGATCGGATACGAGCAGTACTTC.